These 25 T cell receptor beta chains originate from one sample sequenced in a study of shared clonotypes between healthy human individuals. CD45RO-negative cells were positively selected for CCR7, leaving out terminally differentiated effector memory CD45RA+ cells. The repertoire was sequenced with immunoSEQ multiplex PCR; TCRdb's copy has only in-frame clones and lacks some. The data show roughly 810,000 clones, around 96% seen once. The sequenced sample was naive CD8+ T cells sorted from blood. The receptors here all came from a man younger than 45 in good health.

The chain recombines TRBV5-4 with TRBJ2-2; D gene unclear. Per the germline V gene, CDR1 is SGHNT and CDR2 is YYREEE (reference sequence). The CDR3 covers 14 residues. Deletions cut 5 bases from V and 1 base from J, with 9 bases between. In DNA, the CDR3 is TGTGCCAGCAGAGAACCGGGGAACACCGGGGAGCTGTTTTTT. It yields the protein CASREPGNTGELFF.

CDR3 amino acids: CASSTTVDTEAFF. The CDR3 DNA reads TGTGCCAGTAGTACCACGGTAGACACTGAAGCTTTCTTT. The J gene is TRBJ1-1, the V gene TRBV19; D is uncertain. The CDR3 runs 13 residues. CDR1 and CDR2 (germline): LNHDA, SQIVND (reference sequence). V lost 4 bases to trimming and J lost 3 bases, with 9 bases between them.

This rearrangement joins TRBV11-2 to TRBJ2-2, with D maybe TRBD1 (6 bases). The germline gives CDR1 SGHAT, CDR2 FQNNGV. This CDR3 has 14 amino acids. V dropped 4 bases and J dropped 7 bases, with 13 bases sitting between them. CDR3 bases: TGTGCCAGCAGCTCGAGGACAGATAACGGGGAGCTGTTTTTT. Protein sequence: CASSSRTDNGELFF.

The rearrangement joins TRBV4-1 to TRBJ2-2, with D unclear. CDR1 MGHRA and CDR2 YSYEKL come from the germline V gene. CDR3 length: 14 residues. The V end lost 1 base, the J end lost 6 bases, and 9 bases lay between the germline ends. The CDR3 is CASSQVFGSGELFF. DNA of the CDR3: TGCGCCAGCAGCCAAGTATTCGGATCCGGGGAGCTGTTTTTT.

The chain employs TRBV28 and TRBJ1-5; D is uncertain. V dropped 7 bases and J dropped 7 bases, with 32 bases sitting between them. CDR3 length: 19 residues. Germline V gives CDR1 MDHEN, CDR2 SYDVKM. CDR3 sequence (DNA): TGTGCCAGCACTCTTAGGGTCCGGAGATCCCTAGAACTCATGCAGCCCCAGCATTTT. Its protein is CASTLRVRRSLELMQPQHF.

The J gene is TRBJ2-7, the V gene TRBV9; D is unclear. Germline CDR1 SGDLS, CDR2 YYNGEE. The CDR3 is 13 residues long. Trimming took 4 bases from V and 1 from J, leaving 9 bases between them. CDR3: CASSPTLSYEQYF. CDR3 sequence (DNA): TGTGCCAGCAGCCCGACCCTTTCCTACGAGCAGTACTTC.

This chain uses TRBV6-1 with TRBJ2-3; TRBD2 agrees at 9 bases. Germline V lookup: CDR1 MNHNS, CDR2 SASEGT. The CDR3 has 14 residues. The junction had 9 bases not matched to a gene; V was cut back by 7 bases and J by 7 bases. DNA for the CDR3: TGTGCCAGCACTTCGGGACTAGCAACAAATACGCAGTATTTT. It encodes CASTSGLATNTQYF.

The rearrangement links TRBV5-1 to TRBJ1-5; D is perhaps TRBD1 (5 bases). The CDR3 covers 16 residues. Germline V lookup: CDR1 SGHRS, CDR2 YFSETQ. V gave up 0 bases and J gave up 4 bases, with 14 bases separating them. The CDR3 DNA reads TGCGCCAGCAGCTTGGAGGGGCAGGGAGGAAATCAGCCCCAGCATTTT. Translating gives CASSLEGQGGNQPQHF.

CDR3 amino acids: CASSSRAGGRADTQYF. DNA of the CDR3: TGTGCCAGCAGTTCAAGGGCAGGGGGCAGAGCAGATACGCAGTATTTT. The V and J genes are TRBV27 and TRBJ2-3; TRBD1 agrees at 8 bases. Losses at the gene ends were 4 bases for V and 4 bases for J; bases not matched to a gene: 10. Germline V lookup: CDR1 MNHEY, CDR2 SMNVEV (reference sequence). CDR3 length: 16 residues.

V is TRBV7-9 and J is TRBJ2-7, with a tentative D call TRBD2 (6 bases). The CDR3 sequence is 14 residues long. Germline V gives CDR1 SEHNR, CDR2 FQNEAQ (reference sequence). The ends were cut back, 0 bases at V and 5 bases at J, with 11 bases in the middle. Here the CDR3 DNA reads TGTGCCAGCAGCTTAGCGACCGGGAGAGACGAGCAGTACTTC. It is translated as CASSLATGRDEQYF.

The V gene is TRBV4-3, the J gene TRBJ2-7; D is possibly TRBD2 (6 bases). CDR1 is LGHNA, CDR2 YSLEER, per germline. This CDR3 has 15 residues. V was cut by 1 base and J by 4 bases, with 14 bases left in between. The CDR3 loop is CASSQGGAKGYEQYF. CDR3 in DNA: TGCGCCAGCAGCCAAGGCGGGGCTAAGGGATACGAGCAGTACTTC.

This rearrangement joins TRBV9 to TRBJ2-1; the match to TRBD2 covers 8 bases. J gave up 0 bases and V 3 bases, and 23 bases lay outside the gene matches. CDR3 length: 22 amino acids. Germline loops: CDR1 SGDLS, CDR2 YYNGEE. The CDR3 here is CASSAKEQTSVTQGSSYNEQFF. The CDR3 region has the DNA TGTGCCAGCAGCGCTAAGGAACAGACTAGCGTTACACAAGGAAGCTCCTACAATGAGCAGTTCTTC. Looking up the rest from reference TRBV9 and TRBJ2-1 gives the full variable domain: DSGVTQTPKHLITATGQRVTLRCSPRSGDLSVYWYQQSLDQGLQFLIQYYNGEERAKGNILERFSAQQFPDLHSELNLSSLELGDSALYFCASSAKEQTSVTQGSSYNEQFFGPGTRLTVL.

This rearrangement joins TRBV5-1 to TRBJ2-3; 11 bases map to TRBD2. The CDR3 has 18 residues. Germline assignment: CDR1 SGHRS and CDR2 YFSETQ. V gave up 6 bases and J gave up 1 base; unmatched junction bases: 13. CDR3 amino acids: CASNESPGLAAGTDTQYF. The DNA for the CDR3 is TGCGCCAGCAATGAATCTCCGGGACTAGCGGCCGGCACAGATACGCAGTATTTT.

V is TRBV10-3 and J is TRBJ2-5; TRBD2 matches 8 bases. The CDR3 is 18 amino acids. Germline V gives CDR1 ENHRY, CDR2 SYGVKD. Losses at the gene ends were 2 bases for V and 7 bases for J; bases not matched to a gene: 18. CDR3 loop: CAISEENRGGASRRTQYF. For the CDR3, the DNA is TGTGCCATCAGTGAGGAGAACCGGGGGGGAGCGTCTAGGAGGACCCAGTACTTC.

This chain links TRBV20-1 with TRBJ1-2; D unclear. The V gene's germline CDR1 is DFQATT and CDR2 SNEGSKA (reference sequence). The germline V and J ends were trimmed by 1 base and 8 bases, with 8 bases remaining between them. The CDR3 covers 11 residues. In DNA, the CDR3 is TGCAGTGCTAGAGGGACTCCGGGCTACACCTTC. Residues: CSARGTPGYTF.

CDR3 sequence reads: CASSSGQGRQPQHF. The CDR3 region has the DNA TGTGCCAGCAGTTCCGGACAGGGCCGACAGCCCCAGCATTTT. The rearrangement links TRBV28 to TRBJ1-5, with 8 bases identical to TRBD1. CDR3 length: 14 residues. Germline trimming cut 4 bases from V and 7 bases from J; bases unmatched to any gene: 6. The germline V gene encodes CDR1 MDHEN and CDR2 SYDVKM.

This clone was seen only once. The chain uses TRBV28 and TRBJ2-3; possibly TRBD2 for D (6 bases). The V and J ends lost 7 bases and 4 bases respectively, with 21 bases between them. CDR1 is MDHEN, CDR2 SYDVKM, per germline. The length of the CDR3 is 16 residues. The CDR3 sequence is CASTLSTRAWADTQYF. For the CDR3, the DNA is TGTGCCAGCACCTTATCGACTAGGGCGTGGGCAGATACGCAGTATTTT.

The V call is TRBV27, the J call TRBJ1-4; D is unclear. Trimming left V 7 bases short and J 2 bases short, with 11 bases between. CDR3 length equals 14 residues. The germline gives CDR1 MNHEY, CDR2 SMNVEV (reference sequence). The DNA of the CDR3 is TGTGCCAGCAAGCGGCCTGGGACTAATGAAAAACTGTTTTTT. This translates into CASKRPGTNEKLFF.

The gene calls are TRBV27 and TRBJ1-2, with 7 nucleotides matching TRBD1. CDR3 length: 13 residues. Losses at the gene ends were 4 bases for V and 5 bases for J; bases not matched to a gene: 4. Germline V gene data show CDR1 as MNHEY and CDR2 as SMNVEV (reference sequence). CDR3 bases: TGTGCCAGCAGTTCCGGGACAGCTTATGGCTACACCTTC. It yields the protein CASSSGTAYGYTF.

The genes are TRBV11-3 and TRBJ2-1; no firm D call. Germline V gene lookup returns CDR1 SGHNT and CDR2 YENEEA. CDR3 length: 15 amino acids. V lost 0 bases, J lost 7 bases, and 13 bases lay in between. This chain's CDR3 is CASSLDLGSSNEQFF. CDR3 bases: TGTGCCAGCAGCTTAGACCTGGGCTCTTCAAATGAGCAGTTCTTC.

The chain couples TRBV29-1 to TRBJ2-5, with D unresolved. Looked up from germline, CDR1 is SQVTM and CDR2 is ANQGSEA. CDR3 size: 13 residues. Trimming shortened V by 2 bases and J by 5 bases, and 12 bases separated the two germline ends. The CDR3 nucleotides are TGCAGCGTTGAAAGTTTGGGGTGGGAGACCCAGTACTTC. Translation: CSVESLGWETQYF. The full variable domain, its missing parts supplied by reference TRBV29-1 and TRBJ2-5, is SAVISQKPSRDICQRGTSLTIQCQVDSQVTMMFWYRQQPGQSLTLIATANQGSEATYESGFVIDKFPISRPNLTFSTLTVSNMSPEDSSIYLCSVESLGWETQYFGPGTRLLVL.

The V gene is TRBV29-1, the J gene TRBJ2-7; D gene unclear. The length of the CDR3 is 11 residues. V was pared by 3 bases and J by 0 bases, with 3 bases between. Germline V gene data show CDR1 as SQVTM and CDR2 as ANQGSEA. Written as DNA, the CDR3 is TGCAGCGTTGACACCTCCTACGAGCAGTACTTC. It codes for CSVDTSYEQYF.

This clone was observed once. The chain carries TRBV27 and TRBJ2-7; TRBD2 agrees at 7 bases. CDR1 MNHEY and CDR2 SMNVEV come from the germline V gene (reference sequence). J gave up 3 bases and V 6 bases, and 11 bases lay outside the gene matches. This CDR3 has 15 residues. The CDR3 reads CASRERTGTNYEQYF. The CDR3 DNA reads TGTGCCAGCAGGGAAAGAACCGGGACTAACTACGAGCAGTACTTC.

V is TRBV6-5 and J is TRBJ2-5, with no clear D. The germline V and J ends were trimmed by 0 bases and 4 bases, with 15 bases remaining between them. The length of the CDR3 is 16 residues. The germline gives CDR1 MNHEY, CDR2 SVGAGI. The CDR3 sequence is CASSYSNQARSETQYF. In DNA, the CDR3 is TGTGCCAGCAGTTACTCGAACCAGGCGAGATCAGAGACCCAGTACTTC.

The rearrangement joins TRBV19 to TRBJ2-2; the match to TRBD2 covers 8 bases. After removal of 5 bases from V and 1 base from J, the junction contained 6 bases not matched to a gene. CDR1 is LNHDA and CDR2 is SQIVND in the germline V gene (reference sequence). The CDR3 spans 16 residues. The CDR3 loop is CASSLSGRWNTGELFF. DNA of the CDR3: TGTGCCAGTAGTCTAAGCGGGAGATGGAACACCGGGGAGCTGTTTTTT.